The 5 T cell receptor beta chains presented below share a single source sample, sequenced in a study of response to subunit inactivated influenza vaccine. TCRdb fed the RT-PCR reads into MiXCR, producing one record per CDR3 protein. The data contain 650,000 to 700,000 distinct CDR3 sequences, 15% to 17% of them seen just once; the ten biggest clones take up about 9.9%. Sequencing used PBMCs from blood, obtained less than 13 days after vaccination. These receptors all stem from a man aged 50 to 60 who received an inactivated influenza vaccine.

The chain links TRBV24-1 to TRBJ2-1; possible D gene TRBD2, 6 bases. The CDR3 spans 15 residues. The germline V and J ends were trimmed by 5 bases and 10 bases, with 20 bases remaining between them. Germline V CDR1 and CDR2: KGHDR, SFDVKD. The CDR3 coding sequence is TGTGCCACCAGTGGTGGGAGGCCACCCCGCATGGAGCAGTTCTTC. Its translation is CATSGGRPPRMEQFF.

On this clonotype: A read error may account for a junction end that differs from germline. The CDR3 spells CASSLGSGGALNEQSF. The CDR3 DNA sequence: TGCGCCAGCAGCTTGGGTTCGGGGGGGGCCCTGAATGAGCAGTCCTTC. The chain has TRBV5-1 and TRBJ2-1, with 8 bases matching TRBD2. This CDR3 is built from 16 residues. Germline assignment: CDR1 SGHRS and CDR2 YFSETQ.

This chain uses TRBV7-2 with TRBJ2-1; D is ambiguous. This CDR3 spans 13 amino acids. The V and J ends lost 3 bases and 6 bases respectively, with 9 bases between them. The V gene's germline CDR1 is SGHTA and CDR2 FQGNSA. This CDR3 reads CASSFTAPNEQFF. As DNA, the CDR3 is TGTGCCAGCAGCTTCACAGCTCCCAATGAGCAGTTCTTC. The full variable domain, with the rest looked up from reference TRBV7-2 and TRBJ2-1, is GAGVSQSPSNKVTEKGKDVELRCDPISGHTALYWYRQSLGQGLEFLIYFQGNSAPDKSGLPSDRFSAERTGGSVSTLTIQRTQQEDSAVYLCASSFTAPNEQFFGPGTRLTVL.

V and J are TRBV27 and TRBJ1-6; TRBD1 is a possible D gene (5 bases). There are 17 residues in the CDR3. Between the trimmed V and J ends, which lost 4 bases and 5 bases, there was a span of 18 bases. Germline V CDR1 and CDR2: MNHEY, SMNVEV (reference sequence). CDR3 coding DNA: TGTGCCAGCAGTTCCCTATATCTAGGGGAAAATAATTCACCCCTCCACTTT. Its translation: CASSSLYLGENNSPLHF.

This chain links TRBV5-1 with TRBJ2-3; possible D gene TRBD2, 6 bases. CDR3 length: 14 residues. V was trimmed by 2 bases and J by 4 bases, leaving 11 bases between them. Germline V gene lookup returns CDR1 SGHRS and CDR2 YFSETQ. CDR3 protein: CASSFQAGADTQYF. DNA for the CDR3: TGCGCCAGCAGCTTTCAAGCGGGCGCAGATACGCAGTATTTT.